The 4 T cell receptor beta chains below come from one sample, sequenced in a study of T cells in Graves' hyperthyroidism and ophthalmopathy (dated by TCRdb to about 2019). The library was made by multiplex PCR. Data came from an Illumina HiSeq 2000. The TCR beta CDR3 regions were amplified from RNA transcripts. A first-round RT-PCR of the TCR CDR3 used the HTBI primer set with the Qiagen OneStep RT-PCR kit. TCRdb redid the processing of the public reads, applying fastp at Q25 and MiXCR, and retained in-frame beta chains. Rows merge per CDR3 protein into single entries with the most common DNA and genes. This sample comprises about 640,000 distinct CDR3 sequences, about 20% of them detected only once. The top ten constitute roughly a third of the sample. The sample consisted of blood. The receptors here all came from a man aged 30 to 39 with Graves' ophthalmopathy.

The CDR3 DNA reads as TGCAGCGTTGAAGTCCTGGGAGAGACCCAGTACTTC. This translates into CSVEVLGETQYF. The chain has TRBV29-1 and TRBJ2-5; unclear D gene. The CDR3 contains 12 residues. V gave up 1 base and J gave up 4 bases, with 7 bases separating them. The germline V gene has CDR1 SQVTM and CDR2 ANQGSEA.

In this sample, this clonotype turned up a few times. The rearrangement joins TRBV29-1 to TRBJ2-7; D not certain. The ends were cut back, 0 bases at V and 2 bases at J, with 5 bases in the middle. Germline lookup yields CDR1 SQVTM and CDR2 ANQGSEA. The CDR3 is made up of 12 amino acids. The CDR3 sequence: CSVEDGTYEQYF. DNA of the CDR3: TGCAGCGTTGAAGATGGGACCTACGAGCAGTACTTC.

At least ten counts were recorded for this clonotype. This chain joins TRBV14 and TRBJ2-3; D not resolved. Germline V gives CDR1 SGHDN, CDR2 FVKESK. V dropped 5 bases and J dropped 5 bases, with 11 bases sitting between them. The CDR3 loop spans 13 amino acids. The DNA for the CDR3 is TGTGCCAGCAGCTTTCGACTGGAAGATACGCAGTATTTT. The encoded protein is CASSFRLEDTQYF.

This clonotype was detected a few times. V usage is TRBV6-1 and J usage is TRBJ1-6; 7 nucleotides agree with TRBD1. CDR1 is MNHNS, CDR2 SASEGT, per germline. The junction had 7 bases not matched to a gene; V was cut back by 5 bases and J by 0 bases. The CDR3 sequence is 17 residues long. CDR3: CASSPGTESSYNSPLHF. Here the CDR3 DNA reads TGTGCCAGCAGTCCCGGGACAGAGAGCTCCTATAATTCACCCCTCCACTTT.